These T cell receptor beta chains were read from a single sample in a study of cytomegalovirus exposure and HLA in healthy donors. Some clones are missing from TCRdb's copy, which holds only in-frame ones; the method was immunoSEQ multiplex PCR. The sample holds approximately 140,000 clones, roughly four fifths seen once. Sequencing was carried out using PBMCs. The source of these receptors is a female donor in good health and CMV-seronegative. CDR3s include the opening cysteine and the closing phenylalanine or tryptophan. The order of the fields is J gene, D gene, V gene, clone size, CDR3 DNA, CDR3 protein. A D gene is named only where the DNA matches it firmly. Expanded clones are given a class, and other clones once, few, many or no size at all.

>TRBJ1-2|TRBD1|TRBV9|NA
TGTGCCAGCAGCGTAGAACTCCGAGACAGGGGAGGATATGGCTACACCTTC
CASSVELRDRGGYGYTF
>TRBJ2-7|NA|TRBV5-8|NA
TGTGCCAGCAGCTACAAAATGACTGATGCCTCCTACGAGCAGTACTTC
CASSYKMTDASYEQYF
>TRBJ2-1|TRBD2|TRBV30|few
TGTGCCTGGAGTCCGACTAGCGGGCCTTACAATGAGCAGTTCTTC
CAWSPTSGPYNEQFF
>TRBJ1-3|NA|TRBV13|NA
TGTGCCAGCAGCTTCCCCACGGACAGCTCTGGAAACACCATATATTTT
CASSFPTDSSGNTIYF
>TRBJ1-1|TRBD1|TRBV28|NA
TGTGCCAGCAGGGTGGACAGGGGCACTGAAGCTTTCTTT
CASRVDRGTEAFF
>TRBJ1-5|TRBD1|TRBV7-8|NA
TGTGCCAGCAGCCGAGCCCAGGGGGCAAGCAATCAGCCCCAGCATTTT
CASSRAQGASNQPQHF
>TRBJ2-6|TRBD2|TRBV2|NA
TGTGCCAGCGGGGGGAGGACGGGAGGCTCTGGGGCCAACGTCCTGACTTTC
CASGGRTGGSGANVLTF
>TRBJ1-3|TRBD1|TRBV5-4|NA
TGTGCCAGCAGCTTTGACAGGGGCTCTGGAAACACCATATATTTT
CASSFDRGSGNTIYF
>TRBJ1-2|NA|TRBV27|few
TGTGCCAGCAGTTTCAACAATCAGGGGAACTATGGCTACACCTTC
CASSFNNQGNYGYTF
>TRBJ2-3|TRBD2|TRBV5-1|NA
TGCGCCAGCAGCTTGGCGGGACTAGCGGGAGGCACAGATACGCAGTATTTT
CASSLAGLAGGTDTQYF
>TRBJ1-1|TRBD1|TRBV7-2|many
TGTGCCAGCAGCTTAGGACAGGGACTGAACACTGAAGCTTTCTTT
CASSLGQGLNTEAFF
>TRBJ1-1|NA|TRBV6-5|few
TGTGCCTCTGGAGCAGGGGTTTACACTGAAGCTTTCTTT
CASGAGVYTEAFF
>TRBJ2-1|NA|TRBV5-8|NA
TGTGCCAGCAGCCGTCGCGGTTTAAACAATGAGCAGTTCTTC
CASSRRGLNNEQFF
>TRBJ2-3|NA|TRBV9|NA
TGTGCCAGCAGCCCCCCGAGGGGGGGGGCCCGCACAGATACGCAGTATTTT
CASSPPRGGARTDTQYF
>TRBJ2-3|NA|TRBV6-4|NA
TGTGCCAGCAGTGTGGAGGGAAGCACAGATACGCAGTATTTT
CASSVEGSTDTQYF
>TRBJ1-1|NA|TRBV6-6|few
TGTGCCAGCAGTTCAGGAACAGCTACTAACACTGAAGCTTTCTTT
CASSSGTATNTEAFF
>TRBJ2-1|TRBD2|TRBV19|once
TGTGCCAGTACTCAAACCGTAGCGGGGGTCTACAATGAGCAGTTCTTC
CASTQTVAGVYNEQFF
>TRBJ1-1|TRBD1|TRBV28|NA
TGTGCCAGCACCCTGACAGGGCTGTGGACTGAAGCTTTCTTT
CASTLTGLWTEAFF
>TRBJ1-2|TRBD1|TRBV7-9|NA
TGTGCCAGCAGCTTAGATAACAGGGGCTATGGCTACACCTTC
CASSLDNRGYGYTF
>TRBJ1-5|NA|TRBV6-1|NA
TGTGCCAGCAGTGAATACCGTGGGGGCAGCAATCAGCCCCAGCATTTT
CASSEYRGGSNQPQHF
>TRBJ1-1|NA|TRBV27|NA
TGTGCCAGCAGAAGTTACACCAACACTGAAGCTTTCTTT
CASRSYTNTEAFF
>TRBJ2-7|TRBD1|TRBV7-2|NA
TGTGCCAGCAGCCCCCGGGGGCAGGGACAGGGTATTTACGAGCAGTACTTC
CASSPRGQGQGIYEQYF
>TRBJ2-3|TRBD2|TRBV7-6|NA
TGTGCCAGCAGCTCCGGGGGACTAGCGGGAACAGATACGCAGTATTTT
CASSSGGLAGTDTQYF
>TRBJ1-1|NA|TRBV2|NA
TGTGCCAGCAGTGATGGGGGCGCGGACACTGAAGCTTTCTTT
CASSDGGADTEAFF
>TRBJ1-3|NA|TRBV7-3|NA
TGTGCCAGCAGCCCAGACCGGGCTGGAAACACCATATATTTT
CASSPDRAGNTIYF
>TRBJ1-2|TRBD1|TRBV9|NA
TGTGCCAGCAGCGCTCGGGGACAGAAGTCTGGCTATGGCTACACCTTC
CASSARGQKSGYGYTF
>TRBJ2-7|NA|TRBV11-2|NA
TGTGCCAGCAGCTCGGATAGGGGCTTCTCCTACGAGCAGTACTTC
CASSSDRGFSYEQYF
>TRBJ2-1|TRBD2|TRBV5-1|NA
TGCGCCAGCAGCTCAATAGCGGGAGCCCCTAATGAGCAGTTCTTC
CASSSIAGAPNEQFF
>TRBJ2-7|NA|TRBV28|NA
TGTGCCAGCAGTTTTATTCCCTACGAGCAGTACTTC
CASSFIPYEQYF
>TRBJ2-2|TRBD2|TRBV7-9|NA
TGTGCCAGCAGCTCTTGGACTAGCGGACCCACCGGGGAGCTGTTTTTT
CASSSWTSGPTGELFF
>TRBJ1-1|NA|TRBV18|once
TGTGCCAGCTCACCACGGGTAGCCTCTGAAGCTTTCTTT
CASSPRVASEAFF
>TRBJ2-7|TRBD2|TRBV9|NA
TGTGCCAGCAGCCCCGGACTAGAATACGAGCAGTACTTC
CASSPGLEYEQYF
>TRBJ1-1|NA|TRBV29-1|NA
TGCAGCGTTGACAGGCAGGGGCACACTGAAGCTTTCTTT
CSVDRQGHTEAFF
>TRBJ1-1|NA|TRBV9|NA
TGTGCCAGCAGCGTAGTTCCAGGGGCGAACACTGAAGCTTTCTTT
CASSVVPGANTEAFF
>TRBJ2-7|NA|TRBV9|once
TGTGCCAGCAGCGTAGCTTCGGGGGGCGACGAGCAGTACTTC
CASSVASGGDEQYF
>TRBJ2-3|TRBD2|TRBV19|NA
TGTGCCAGTAGTCAACTACCGGGACTAGCGGGAGGTACGACAGATACGCAGTATTTT
CASSQLPGLAGGTTDTQYF